Listed here are 31 T cell receptor beta chains from one sample, sequenced in a study of blood T cell repertoires in COVID-19. Generated by immunoSEQ multiplex PCR, the TCRdb table keeps only in-frame clones and is missing some. The table includes 310,000 or so clones, around 86% detected once. Sequenced: peripheral blood. These receptors originate from a man aged 45-60 years with active or convalescent COVID-19.

The V gene is TRBV6-6, the J gene TRBJ2-5, with 7 bases lining up with TRBD1. V dropped 2 bases and J dropped 9; count of bases not matched to a gene: 6. The CDR3 is 13 residues long. Looked up from germline, CDR1 is MNHNY and CDR2 is SVGAGI (reference sequence). As DNA, the CDR3 is TGTGCCAGCAGTTACAGGGGGCCTGAGGCCCAGTACTTC. It yields the protein CASSYRGPEAQYF.

This sequence joins TRBV10-3 and TRBJ2-1, with D possibly matching TRBD2 (5 bases). V lost 5 bases, J lost 4 bases, and 12 bases lay in between. CDR3 length: 14 amino acids. Per germline, CDR1 ENHRY and CDR2 SYGVKD. DNA for the CDR3: TGTGCCATCAGTCCGATGGACTTTTACAATGAGCAGTTCTTC. Encoded protein: CAISPMDFYNEQFF.

In its sample, this clone was seen a few times. This rearrangement joins TRBV10-3 to TRBJ2-2; no clear D. The germline CDR1 and CDR2 sequences are ENHRY and SYGVKD. This CDR3 has 15 residues. The V gene lost 0 bases and the J gene lost 7 bases, with 12 bases spanning the gap. CDR3 nucleotide sequence: TGTGCCATCAGTGAGTCCATAGGCCAGGTCGGGGAGCTGTTTTTT. This codes for CAISESIGQVGELFF.

The chain joins TRBV15 to TRBJ1-4, with D unclear. V was pared by 5 bases and J by 8 bases, with 15 bases between. The germline gives CDR1 LNHNV, CDR2 YYDKDF (reference sequence). The CDR3 runs 14 residues. CDR3 sequence: CATSHTRVGEKLFF. The CDR3 DNA reads TGTGCCACCAGCCACACGAGGGTTGGGGAAAAACTGTTTTTT.

This clone was picked up a small number of times. CDR3 DNA sequence: TGTGCCAGCAGCGACGCGACAGACAGGGTGGAGACCCAGTACTTC. It codes for CASSDATDRVETQYF. The chain couples TRBV7-2 to TRBJ2-5, with 7 bases identical to TRBD1. Trimming cost V 5 bases and J 5 bases; bases outside gene matches: 11. Per the germline V gene, CDR1 is SGHTA and CDR2 is FQGNSA. This CDR3 is built from 15 residues.

The chain has TRBV5-1 and TRBJ2-1; 7 bases align to TRBD2. Germline loops: CDR1 SGHRS, CDR2 YFSETQ. This CDR3 spans 15 amino acids. V lost 0 bases, J lost 8 bases, and 8 bases stayed unmatched. For the CDR3, the DNA is TGCGCCAGCAGCTTGGGGGAGGGAGTGTCCCATGAGCAGTTCTTC. Protein sequence: CASSLGEGVSHEQFF. Full variable domain (remainder filled in from reference TRBV5-1 and TRBJ2-1): KAGVTQTPRYLIKTRGQQVTLSCSPISGHRSVSWYQQTPGQGLQFLFEYFSETQRNKGNFPGRFSGRQFSNSRSEMNVSTLELGDSALYLCASSLGEGVSHEQFFGPGTRLTVL.

The chain combines TRBV7-6 with TRBJ2-2, with 9 positions matching TRBD1. This CDR3 region has 15 residues. The trim removed 4 bases at V and 6 bases at J, leaving 6 bases unmatched. Germline assignment: CDR1 SGHVS and CDR2 FNYEAQ. This chain's CDR3 is CASSSGQGWAGELFF. The CDR3 nucleotides read TGTGCCAGCAGCTCAGGACAGGGGTGGGCCGGGGAGCTGTTTTTT.

V usage is TRBV6-4 and J usage is TRBJ1-5; D not certain. The germline CDR1 and CDR2 sequences are MRHNA and SNTAGT. V lost 3 bases, J lost 2 bases, and 8 bases lay in between. The CDR3 has 14 residues. The CDR3 region is CASSDVPGNQPQHF. As DNA, the CDR3 is TGTGCCAGCAGTGATGTCCCGGGCAATCAGCCCCAGCATTTT.

V usage is TRBV19 and J usage is TRBJ2-5, with 11 positions matching TRBD2. After removal of 2 bases from V and 5 bases from J, the junction contained 1 base not matched to a gene. Looked up from germline, CDR1 is LNHDA and CDR2 is SQIVND (reference sequence). The CDR3 extends over 14 amino acids. DNA for the CDR3: TGTGCCAGTAGTATACTAGCGGGAGGTGAGACCCAGTACTTC. This sequence encodes CASSILAGGETQYF. The full variable domain, completed using reference TRBV19 and TRBJ2-5, is DGGITQSPKYLFRKEGQNVTLSCEQNLNHDAMYWYRQDPGQGLRLIYYSQIVNDFQKGDIAEGYSVSREKKESFPLTVTSAQKNPTAFYLCASSILAGGETQYFGPGTRLLVL.

This sequence joins TRBV5-1 and TRBJ2-1, with 7 bases that match TRBD1. This CDR3 spans 15 amino acids. Germline V lookup: CDR1 SGHRS, CDR2 YFSETQ. V trimming: 5 bases; J trimming: 2 bases; junction bases outside the gene matches: 7. In DNA form, the CDR3 reads TGCGCCAGCAGGGAGCGACAGGGCGCCTACAATGAGCAGTTCTTC. This encodes CASRERQGAYNEQFF. Full variable domain (rest looked up from reference TRBV5-1 and TRBJ2-1): KAGVTQTPRYLIKTRGQQVTLSCSPISGHRSVSWYQQTPGQGLQFLFEYFSETQRNKGNFPGRFSGRQFSNSRSEMNVSTLELGDSALYLCASRERQGAYNEQFFGPGTRLTVL.

The CDR3 nucleotides are TGTGCCAGCAGCTTGTTGACTAGCGGGAGCACCGGGGAGCTGTTTTTT. It codes for CASSLLTSGSTGELFF. The rearrangement uses TRBV5-6 and TRBJ2-2; TRBD2 matches at 12 bases. Germline CDR1 reads SGHDT; CDR2 reads YYEEEE. This CDR3 is built from 16 residues. V was clipped by 1 base and J by 4 bases; unmatched bases: 2.

This clone was detected only a few times. The chain is built from TRBV9 and TRBJ1-3; D gene ambiguous. CDR1 is SGDLS, CDR2 YYNGEE, per germline. The V and J ends lost 2 bases and 4 bases respectively, with 16 bases between them. The CDR3 contains 16 residues. CDR3 bases: TGTGCCAGCAGCGTGACCACTACGGGGAACGGAAACACCATATATTTT. Translating gives CASSVTTTGNGNTIYF. Drawing the rest from reference TRBV9 and TRBJ1-3, the complete variable domain is DSGVTQTPKHLITATGQRVTLRCSPRSGDLSVYWYQQSLDQGLQFLIQYYNGEERAKGNILERFSAQQFPDLHSELNLSSLELGDSALYFCASSVTTTGNGNTIYFGEGSWLTVV.

The rearrangement joins TRBV6-2 or TRBV6-3 to TRBJ1-2; D unresolved. Germline CDR1 and CDR2: MNHEY and SVGEGT. Trimming took 3 bases from V and 0 from J, leaving 5 bases between them. The CDR3 sequence is 13 residues long. The CDR3 region has the DNA TGTGCCAGCAGTTATAAAACTAACTATGGCTACACCTTC. Its translation: CASSYKTNYGYTF.

This clone appeared a single time. The chain carries TRBV28 and TRBJ1-2, with D perhaps matching TRBD1 (5 bases). Trimming pared 4 bases from V and 8 bases from J, leaving 8 bases between. This CDR3 has 11 amino acids. Germline V lookup: CDR1 MDHEN, CDR2 SYDVKM. DNA for the CDR3: TGTGCCAGCAGTTACAGGCGAGGCTACACCTTC. It specifies CASSYRRGYTF.

This chain uses TRBV10-3 with TRBJ1-3; 10 bases fit TRBD1. In germline, CDR1 is ENHRY, CDR2 SYGVKD. J gave up 4 bases and V 3 bases, and 3 bases lay outside the gene matches. The CDR3 length is 15 residues. The CDR3 region has the DNA TGTGCCATCAGTGACGGACAGGGGGTCGGAAACACCATATATTTT. Amino acid sequence: CAISDGQGVGNTIYF.

The rearrangement links TRBV2 to TRBJ1-3; D is uncertain. Germline V gene data show CDR1 as SNHLY and CDR2 as FYNNEI. The CDR3 length is 12 residues. Trimming took 6 bases from V and 4 from J, leaving 7 bases between them. The DNA for the CDR3 is TGTGCCAGCAGGGTTAGCGGAAACACCATATATTTT. This codes for CASRVSGNTIYF. Full variable domain (rest looked up from reference TRBV2 and TRBJ1-3): EPEVTQTPSHQVTQMGQEVILRCVPISNHLYFYWYRQILGQKVEFLVSFYNNEISEKSEIFDDQFSVERPDGSNFTLKIRSTKLEDSAMYFCASRVSGNTIYFGEGSWLTVV.

The gene calls are TRBV6-5 and TRBJ1-3; D is unclear. Germline-derived CDR1 and CDR2 are MNHEY and SVGAGI. The V end lost 0 bases, the J end lost 0 bases, and 6 bases lay between the germline ends. This CDR3 region has 15 residues. The DNA of the CDR3 is TGTGCCAGCAGTTACTCTTGGGCCTCTGGAAACACCATATATTTT. Encoded protein: CASSYSWASGNTIYF.

This clone is a singleton in its sample. This chain uses TRBV9 with TRBJ2-3, with D uncertain. Deletions cut 0 bases from V and 7 bases from J, with 6 bases between. CDR1 and CDR2 (germline): SGDLS, YYNGEE. There are 12 residues in the CDR3. CDR3 sequence reads: CASSVGDNTQYF. Here the CDR3 DNA reads TGTGCCAGCAGCGTAGGAGATAATACGCAGTATTTT.

As for this clone: Other DNA sequences of this sample code for an identical CDR3. The chain has TRBV28 and TRBJ1-1, with 7 bases fitting TRBD1. The CDR3 extends over 15 amino acids. With V trimmed by 5 bases and J by 1 base, 7 bases remained unmatched. CDR1 is MDHEN, CDR2 SYDVKM, per germline. The CDR3 sequence is CASSPTGLGNTEAFF. CDR3 bases: TGTGCCAGCAGTCCGACAGGGTTGGGGAACACTGAAGCTTTCTTT.

The chain is built from TRBV29-1 and TRBJ1-5, with D unclear. From germline, CDR1 is SQVTM and CDR2 ANQGSEA. The CDR3 has 12 amino acids. V was pared by 7 bases and J by 4 bases, with 11 bases between. Here the CDR3 reads CSASSGNQPQHF. The CDR3 nucleotides are TGCAGCGCCTCGTCCGGGAATCAGCCCCAGCATTTT.

This clone was detected a few times. This sequence joins TRBV28 and TRBJ1-1; D unresolved. This CDR3 is 13 amino acids long. V lost 10 bases, J lost 0 bases, and 12 bases lay in between. Germline V gene sequence: CDR1 MDHEN, CDR2 SYDVKM. The CDR3 reads CATTGVLNTEAFF. As DNA, the CDR3 is TGTGCCACCACCGGAGTCCTGAACACTGAAGCTTTCTTT.

The chain has TRBV18 and TRBJ1-5, with D possibly matching TRBD1 (6 bases). Germline CDR1 and CDR2: KGHSH and LQKENI. This CDR3 has 17 amino acids. V shed 3 bases and J shed 2 bases, with 17 bases lying between them. The CDR3 DNA is TGTGCCAGCTCACCCACCATCCAGGGGTCGGGCAATCAGCCCCAGCATTTT. Protein sequence: CASSPTIQGSGNQPQHF. Combining the CDR3 with reference TRBV18 and TRBJ1-5 gives the whole variable domain NAGVMQNPRHLVRRRGQEARLRCSPMKGHSHVYWYRQLPEEGLKFMVYLQKENIIDESGMPKERFSAEFPKEGPSILRIQQVVRGDSAAYFCASSPTIQGSGNQPQHFGDGTRLSIL.

The rearrangement links TRBV27 to TRBJ1-4, with 7 nucleotides matching TRBD1. The V segment lost 6 bases and the J segment 7 bases; nucleotides outside the gene matches: 8. CDR3 length: 14 residues. Per the germline V gene, CDR1 is MNHEY and CDR2 is SMNVEV (reference sequence). DNA for the CDR3: TGTGCCAGCAGCTCATTAGGGGGCATTGAAAAACTGTTTTTT. The encoded protein is CASSSLGGIEKLFF.

The chain combines TRBV5-1 with TRBJ1-2; maybe TRBD1 (6 bases). The CDR3 covers 13 residues. CDR1 is SGHRS and CDR2 is YFSETQ in the germline V gene. V was clipped by 1 base and J by 8 bases, with 12 bases between them. This CDR3 is CASSLTGKEGYTF. As DNA, the CDR3 is TGCGCCAGCAGCTTGACAGGGAAAGAAGGCTACACCTTC.

The chain uses TRBV5-6 and TRBJ2-7, with TRBD1 identical over 10 bases. The J segment lost 8 bases and the V segment lost 0 bases, leaving 5 bases of the junction unmatched. This CDR3 contains 14 residues. Germline CDR1 is SGHDT and CDR2 is YYEEEE. This CDR3 is CASSLGWTGGKQYF. CDR3 DNA: TGTGCCAGCAGCTTGGGGTGGACAGGGGGAAAGCAGTACTTC.

The chain joins TRBV30 to TRBJ1-1, with D unclear. V was pared by 3 bases and J by 1 base, with 3 bases between. Germline V gene lookup returns CDR1 GTSNPN and CDR2 SVGIG (reference sequence). This CDR3 is 11 amino acids long. This chain's CDR3 is CAWRRNTEAFF. The DNA of the CDR3 is TGTGCCTGGAGGAGGAACACTGAAGCTTTCTTT.

V and J are TRBV29-1 and TRBJ2-7; 7 bases are shared with TRBD1. Germline V lookup: CDR1 SQVTM, CDR2 ANQGSEA. Trimming removed 4 bases from V and 0 bases from J; junction bases left unmatched: 6. This CDR3 has 14 residues. In DNA, the CDR3 is TGCAGCGTTGTGGGACAGTTGAGCTCCTACGAGCAGTACTTC. This encodes CSVVGQLSSYEQYF.

This clone was seen once. The chain joins TRBV18 to TRBJ2-7; the match to TRBD1 covers 9 bases. The CDR3 covers 14 residues. V lost 2 bases and J lost 6; bases outside the gene matches: 5. Per the germline V gene, CDR1 is KGHSH and CDR2 is LQKENI. The CDR3 protein is CASSPGTGRGEQYF. CDR3 nucleotides: TGTGCCAGCTCACCAGGGACAGGGAGAGGCGAGCAGTACTTC.

The chain carries TRBV7-2 and TRBJ1-5; TRBD1 matches 7 bases. The CDR3 runs to 13 residues. Germline V gene data show CDR1 as SGHTA and CDR2 as FQGNSA. With V trimmed by 5 bases and J by 2 bases, 0 bases remained unmatched. CDR3: CASSDRGNQPQHF. In DNA form, the CDR3 reads TGTGCCAGCAGCGACAGGGGCAATCAGCCCCAGCATTTT.

Turning to this clone: A read error may produce the germline difference seen at one junction end. The chain couples TRBV30 to TRBJ1-1; unclear D gene. Per germline, CDR1 GTSNPN and CDR2 SVGIG (reference sequence). The CDR3 is 12 amino acids. Here the CDR3 DNA reads TGTGCCTGGAGTGTAACACTATCCCTAGTTCTCTTT. Its protein product is CAWSVTLSLVLF.

V gene TRBV30 combines with J gene TRBJ2-5, with 8 bases aligning to TRBD1. V lost 3 bases to trimming and J lost 7 bases; unmatched junction nucleotides: 13. CDR3 length equals 15 residues. Germline V gives CDR1 GTSNPN, CDR2 SVGIG (reference sequence). As DNA, the CDR3 is TGTGCCTGGAGACCCCTACAGGGGGGTACGGGGACCCAGTACTTC. It encodes CAWRPLQGGTGTQYF.